This T cell receptor (beta chain) was observed in a study of cytomegalovirus exposure and HLA in healthy donors. Study-level points and caveats: Listed as cytomegalovirus-associated were around 160 TCR beta chains. For TCR beta chains, V- and J-gene trimming was later linked to a missense DCLRE1C variant. In a later analysis, parvovirus B19, influenza, CMV and Epstein-Barr virus appeared linked to several top co-occurrence clusters.

The CDR3 spans 14 residues. Per germline, CDR1 SGHAT and CDR2 FQNNGV. V shed 4 bases and J 4 bases; nucleotides not matched to a gene: 6. Worth noting for this clone: What it binds is not known.

The study ran its PCR with 60 Vbeta and 13 Jbeta primers. Only in-frame clones appear in the TCRdb table, and some are missing; sequencing was by immunoSEQ multiplex PCR. The data show over 40,000 clones, 77% seen once. The V and J genes are TRBV11-2 and TRBJ1-2; 7 bases map to TRBD1. The TCR sequence derives from a woman between 35 and 50 years old in good health and CMV-seropositive. Sequenced: PBMCs. CDR3 sequence (DNA): TGTGCCAGCAGCTCCCGTACAGGGGTCTATGGCTACACCTTC. Its protein product is CASSSRTGVYGYTF. Supplemented by reference TRBV11-2 and TRBJ1-2, the full variable domain reads EAGVAQSPRYKIIEKRQSVAFWCNPISGHATLYWYQQILGQGPKLLIQFQNNGVVDDSQLPKDRFSAERLKGVDSTLKIQPAKLEDSAVYLCASSSRTGVYGYTFGSGTRLTVV.